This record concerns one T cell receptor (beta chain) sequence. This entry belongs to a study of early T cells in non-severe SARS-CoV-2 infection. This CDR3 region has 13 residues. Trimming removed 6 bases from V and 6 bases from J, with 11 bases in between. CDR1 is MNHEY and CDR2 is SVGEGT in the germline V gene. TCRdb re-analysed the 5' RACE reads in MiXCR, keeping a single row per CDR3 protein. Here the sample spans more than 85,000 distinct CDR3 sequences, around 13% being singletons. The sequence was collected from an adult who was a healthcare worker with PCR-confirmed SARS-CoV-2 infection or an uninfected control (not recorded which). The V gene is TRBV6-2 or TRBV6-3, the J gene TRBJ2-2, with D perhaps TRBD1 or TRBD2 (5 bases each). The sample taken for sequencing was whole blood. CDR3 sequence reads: CASSQGDPGELFF. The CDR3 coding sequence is TGTGCCAGCAGCCAGGGAGACCCCGGGGAGCTGTTTTTT.